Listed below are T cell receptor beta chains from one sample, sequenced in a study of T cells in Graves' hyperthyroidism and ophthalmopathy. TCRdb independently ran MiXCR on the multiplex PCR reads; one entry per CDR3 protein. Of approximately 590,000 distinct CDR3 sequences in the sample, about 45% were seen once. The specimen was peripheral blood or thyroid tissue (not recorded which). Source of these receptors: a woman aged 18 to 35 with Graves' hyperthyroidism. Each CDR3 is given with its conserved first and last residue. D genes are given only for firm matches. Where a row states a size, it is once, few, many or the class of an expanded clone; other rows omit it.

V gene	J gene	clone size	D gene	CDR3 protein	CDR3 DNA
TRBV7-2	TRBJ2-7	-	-	CASSFGTPEVEQYF	TGTGCCAGCAGCTTTGGTACACCGGAGGTCGAGCAGTACTTC
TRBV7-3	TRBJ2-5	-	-	CASSPGAPGETQYF	TGTGCCAGCAGCCCAGGGGCTCCCGGGGAGACCCAGTACTTC
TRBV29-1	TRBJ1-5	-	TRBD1	CSVDLPGQGGQPQHF	TGCAGCGTTGATCTGCCGGGACAGGGGGGGCAGCCCCAGCATTTT
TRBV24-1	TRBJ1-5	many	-	CATSDWGDNQPQHF	TGTGCCACCAGTGATTGGGGCGACAATCAGCCCCAGCATTTT
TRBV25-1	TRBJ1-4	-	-	CASSESRGFATDEKLFF	TGTGCCAGCAGTGAGAGTAGGGGATTTGCAACGGATGAAAAACTGTTTTTT
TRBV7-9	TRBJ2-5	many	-	CASSLPEEETQYF	TGTGCCAGCAGCTTACCGGAGGAAGAGACCCAGTACTTC
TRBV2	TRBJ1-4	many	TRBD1	CASSEKTGGEKLFF	TGTGCCAGCAGTGAAAAGACAGGGGGGGAAAAACTGTTTTTT
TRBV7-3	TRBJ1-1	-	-	CASSLTPGMNTEAFF	TGTGCCAGCAGCTTAACCCCGGGCATGAACACTGAAGCTTTCTTT
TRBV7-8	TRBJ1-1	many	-	CASSYDRGNTEAFF	TGTGCCAGCAGCTACGACCGGGGGAACACTGAAGCTTTCTTT
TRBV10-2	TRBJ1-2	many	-	CASSATGDGDYGYTF	TGCGCCAGCAGTGCTACCGGGGACGGGGACTATGGCTACACCTTC
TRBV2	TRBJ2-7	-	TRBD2	CASSEDLAGGQIAYEQYF	TGTGCCAGCAGTGAAGACCTAGCGGGAGGACAAATTGCCTACGAGCAGTACTTC
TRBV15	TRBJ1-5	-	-	CATSRGGYRQPQHF	TGTGCCACCAGCAGAGGAGGGTATCGCCAGCCCCAGCATTTT
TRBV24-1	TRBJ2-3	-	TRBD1	CATSDPGQGARDTQYF	TGTGCCACCAGTGATCCCGGACAGGGGGCTCGAGATACGCAGTATTTT
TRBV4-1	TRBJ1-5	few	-	CASSQDSTVRNQPQHF	TGCGCCAGCAGCCAAGATTCAACAGTTCGCAATCAGCCCCAGCATTTT
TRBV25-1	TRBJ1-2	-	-	CASSPPAQGGYGYTF	TGTGCCAGCTCACCACCCGCCCAGGGTGGCTATGGCTACACCTTC
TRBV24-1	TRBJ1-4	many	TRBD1	CATSHRGEKLFF	TGTGCCACCAGCCACAGGGGCGAAAAACTGTTTTTT
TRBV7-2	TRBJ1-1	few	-	CASRSPFRNTEAFF	TGTGCCAGCAGGTCGCCGTTTCGAAACACTGAAGCTTTCTTT
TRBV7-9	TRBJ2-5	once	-	CASSLARLPQETQYF	TGTGCCAGCAGCTTAGCGCGGCTCCCCCAAGAGACCCAGTACTTC
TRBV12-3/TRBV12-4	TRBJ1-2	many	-	CASRGGGRYTF	TGTGCCAGCAGGGGAGGAGGACGCTACACCTTC
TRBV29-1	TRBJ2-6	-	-	CSVESGVSGANVLTF	TGCAGCGTTGAATCTGGGGTATCTGGGGCCAACGTCCTGACTTTC
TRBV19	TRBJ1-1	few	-	CAVVGFPNTEAFF	TGTGCCGTAGTAGGGTTCCCGAACACTGAAGCTTTCTTT
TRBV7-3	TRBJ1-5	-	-	CASSLGLRGETQHF	TGTGCCAGCAGCTTAGGACTACGGGGGGAGACCCAGCATTTT
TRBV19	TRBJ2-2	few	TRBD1	CASSTGTENTGELFF	TGTGCCAGTAGTACCGGGACAGAGAACACCGGGGAGCTGTTTTTT
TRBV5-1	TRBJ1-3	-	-	CASSLESPGNTIYF	TGCGCCAGCAGCTTGGAATCTCCTGGGAACACCATATATTTT
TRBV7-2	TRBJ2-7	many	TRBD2	CASRTSGTYEQYF	TGTGCCAGCCGGACTAGCGGAACCTACGAGCAGTACTTC
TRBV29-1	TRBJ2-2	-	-	CSVEGTHGGELFF	TGCAGCGTTGAAGGGACCCACGGCGGGGAGCTGTTTTTT
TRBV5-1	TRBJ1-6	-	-	CASKDIGDSPLHF	TGCGCCAGCAAAGACATCGGGGATTCACCCCTCCACTTT
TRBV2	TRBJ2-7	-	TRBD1	CASSQGGTGTHEQYF	TGTGCCAGCAGTCAAGGGGGGACAGGAACCCACGAGCAGTACTTC
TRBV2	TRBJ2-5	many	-	CASSEEGLLETQYF	TGTGCCAGCAGCGAGGAGGGCCTTTTGGAGACCCAGTACTTC
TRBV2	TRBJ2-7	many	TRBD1	CASTGTEQYF	TGTGCCAGCACAGGGACAGAACAATACTTC
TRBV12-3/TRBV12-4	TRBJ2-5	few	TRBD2	CASTKRTSGETQYF	TGTGCCAGCACCAAAAGGACTAGTGGGGAGACCCAGTACTTC
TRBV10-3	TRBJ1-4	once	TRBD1	CAISASGTANEKLFF	TGTGCCATCAGTGCGTCCGGGACAGCTAATGAAAAACTGTTTTTT
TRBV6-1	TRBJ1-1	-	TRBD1	CASKKPGQGANTEAFF	TGTGCCAGCAAGAAGCCTGGGCAGGGGGCGAATACTGAAGCTTTCTTT
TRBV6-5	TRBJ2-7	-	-	CASSLGGHSLEGQYF	TGTGCCAGCAGTTTAGGAGGGCACTCGCTCGAGGGGCAGTACTTC
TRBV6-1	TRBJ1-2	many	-	CASSVGVGYGYTF	TGTGCCAGCAGTGTAGGGGTCGGCTATGGCTACACCTTC
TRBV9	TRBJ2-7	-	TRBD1	CASSVDAGQGNEQYF	TGTGCCAGCAGCGTAGACGCGGGACAGGGTAACGAGCAGTACTTC
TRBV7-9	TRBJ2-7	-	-	CASSSGSGDEQYF	TGTGCCAGCAGCTCCGGTTCGGGGGACGAGCAGTACTTC
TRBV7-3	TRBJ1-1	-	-	CASSQGLPGGTEAFF	TGTGCCAGCAGCCAAGGACTCCCGGGCGGGACTGAAGCTTTCTTT
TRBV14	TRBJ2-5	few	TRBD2	CASSQGLAGGGTQYF	TGTGCCAGCAGCCAGGGACTAGCGGGAGGTGGGACCCAGTACTTC
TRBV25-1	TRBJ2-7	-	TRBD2	CASRSGVYEQYF	TGTGCCAGCAGGAGCGGGGTCTACGAGCAGTACTTC